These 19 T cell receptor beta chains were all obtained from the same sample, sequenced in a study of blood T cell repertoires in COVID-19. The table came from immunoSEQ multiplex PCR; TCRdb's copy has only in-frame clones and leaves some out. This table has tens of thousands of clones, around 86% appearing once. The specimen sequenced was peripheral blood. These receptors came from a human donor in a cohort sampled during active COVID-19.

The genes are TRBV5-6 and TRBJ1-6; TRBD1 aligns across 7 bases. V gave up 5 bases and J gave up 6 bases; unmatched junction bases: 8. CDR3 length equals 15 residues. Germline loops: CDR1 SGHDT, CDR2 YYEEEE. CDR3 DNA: TGTGCCAGCAGTATTTCGACAGGGCTTAATTCACCCCTCCACTTT. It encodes CASSISTGLNSPLHF.

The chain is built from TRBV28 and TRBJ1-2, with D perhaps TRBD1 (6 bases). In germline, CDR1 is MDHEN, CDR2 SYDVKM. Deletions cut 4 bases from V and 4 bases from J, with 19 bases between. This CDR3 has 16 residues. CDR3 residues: CASSSYDRHNLYGYTF. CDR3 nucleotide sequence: TGTGCCAGCAGTTCGTATGACAGGCACAACCTCTATGGCTACACCTTC.

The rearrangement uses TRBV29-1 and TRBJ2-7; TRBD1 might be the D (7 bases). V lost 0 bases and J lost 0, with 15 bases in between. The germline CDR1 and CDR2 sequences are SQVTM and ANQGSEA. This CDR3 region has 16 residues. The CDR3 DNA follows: TGCAGCGTTGAAGACGCCTCCAGGGGGGTCTCCTACGAGCAGTACTTC. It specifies CSVEDASRGVSYEQYF.

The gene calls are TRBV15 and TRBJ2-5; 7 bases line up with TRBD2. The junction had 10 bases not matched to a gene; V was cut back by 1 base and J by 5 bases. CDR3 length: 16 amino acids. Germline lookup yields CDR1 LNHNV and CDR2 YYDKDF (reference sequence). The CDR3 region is CATSRGVTGGGETQYF. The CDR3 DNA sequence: TGTGCCACCAGCAGAGGTGTAACGGGAGGAGGTGAGACCCAGTACTTC.

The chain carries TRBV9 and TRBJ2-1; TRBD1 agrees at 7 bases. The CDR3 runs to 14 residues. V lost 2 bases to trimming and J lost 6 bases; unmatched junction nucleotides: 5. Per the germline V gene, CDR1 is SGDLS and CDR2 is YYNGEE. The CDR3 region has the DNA TGTGCCAGCAGCGTGACAGGGATGGGCAATGAGCAGTTCTTC. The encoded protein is CASSVTGMGNEQFF.

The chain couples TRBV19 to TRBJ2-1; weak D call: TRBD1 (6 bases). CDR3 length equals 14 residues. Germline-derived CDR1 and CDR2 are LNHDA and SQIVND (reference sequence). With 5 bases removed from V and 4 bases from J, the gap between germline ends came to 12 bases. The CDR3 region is CASSPQGIYNEQFF. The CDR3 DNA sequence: TGTGCCAGTAGTCCCCAGGGGATTTACAATGAGCAGTTCTTC.

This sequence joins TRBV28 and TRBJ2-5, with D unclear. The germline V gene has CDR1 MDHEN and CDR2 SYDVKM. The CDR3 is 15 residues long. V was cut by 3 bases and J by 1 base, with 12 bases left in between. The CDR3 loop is CASSFSQRRQETQYF. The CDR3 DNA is TGTGCCAGCAGTTTTTCCCAGCGCCGCCAAGAGACCCAGTACTTC.

CDR3 residues: CASKGDRAQPQHF. CDR3 nucleotides: TGTGCCAGTAAGGGGGACAGGGCTCAGCCCCAGCATTTT. This sequence joins TRBV19 and TRBJ1-5; 9 positions agree with TRBD1. Germline CDR1 and CDR2: LNHDA and SQIVND (reference sequence). CDR3 length: 13 amino acids. V was pared by 7 bases and J by 6 bases, with 4 bases of the junction left unmatched.

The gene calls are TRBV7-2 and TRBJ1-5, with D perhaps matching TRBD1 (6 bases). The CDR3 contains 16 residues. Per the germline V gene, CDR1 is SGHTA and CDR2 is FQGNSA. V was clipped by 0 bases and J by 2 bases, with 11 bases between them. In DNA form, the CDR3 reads TGTGCCAGCAGCTTAGCGGGGGGGCTGGGCAATCAGCCCCAGCATTTT. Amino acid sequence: CASSLAGGLGNQPQHF.

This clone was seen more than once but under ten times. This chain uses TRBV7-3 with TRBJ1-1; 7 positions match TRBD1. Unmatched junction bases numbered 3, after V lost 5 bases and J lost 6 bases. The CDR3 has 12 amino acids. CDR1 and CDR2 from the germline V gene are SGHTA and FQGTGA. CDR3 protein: CASSIGTAEAFF. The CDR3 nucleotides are TGTGCCAGCAGCATCGGGACAGCTGAAGCTTTCTTT. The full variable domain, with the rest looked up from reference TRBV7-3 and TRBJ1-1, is GAGVSQTPSNKVTEKGKYVELRCDPISGHTALYWYRQSLGQGPEFLIYFQGTGAADDSGLPNDRFFAVRPEGSVSTLKIQRTERGDSAVYLCASSIGTAEAFFGQGTRLTVV.

The CDR3 is CASSSGQGSGYEQFF. CDR3 in DNA: TGTGCCAGCAGCTCCGGACAGGGGTCTGGATATGAGCAGTTCTTC. The chain uses TRBV11-3 and TRBJ2-1; 9 nucleotides agree with TRBD1. This CDR3 contains 15 residues. J lost 8 bases, V lost 4 bases, and 9 bases had no gene match. Germline V gene sequence: CDR1 SGHNT, CDR2 YENEEA.

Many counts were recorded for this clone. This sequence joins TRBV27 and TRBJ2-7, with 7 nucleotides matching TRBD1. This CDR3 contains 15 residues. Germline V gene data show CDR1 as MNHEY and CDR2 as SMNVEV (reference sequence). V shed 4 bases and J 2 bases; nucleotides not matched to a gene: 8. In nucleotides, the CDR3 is TGTGCCAGCAGTTCCCTACAGGGGAGAGCCTACGAGCAGTACTTC. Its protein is CASSSLQGRAYEQYF.

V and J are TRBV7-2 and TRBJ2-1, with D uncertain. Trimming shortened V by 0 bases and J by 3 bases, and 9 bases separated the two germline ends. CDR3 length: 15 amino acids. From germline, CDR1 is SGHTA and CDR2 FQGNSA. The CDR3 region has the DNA TGTGCCAGCAGCTTAGCTACTTCGTTCTACAATGAGCAGTTCTTC. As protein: CASSLATSFYNEQFF.

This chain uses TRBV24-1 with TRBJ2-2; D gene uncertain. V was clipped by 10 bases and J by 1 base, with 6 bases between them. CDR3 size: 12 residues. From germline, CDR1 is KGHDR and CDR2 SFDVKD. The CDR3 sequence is CATNRNTGELFF. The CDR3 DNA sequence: TGTGCCACGAACAGGAACACCGGGGAGCTGTTTTTT.

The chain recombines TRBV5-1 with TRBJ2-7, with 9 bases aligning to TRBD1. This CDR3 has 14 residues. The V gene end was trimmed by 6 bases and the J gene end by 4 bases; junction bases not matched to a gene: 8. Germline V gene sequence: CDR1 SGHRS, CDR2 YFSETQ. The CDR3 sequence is CASTLGDREYEQYF. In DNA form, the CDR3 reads TGCGCCAGCACCCTGGGGGACAGGGAATACGAGCAGTACTTC.

The DNA for the CDR3 is TGTGCCAGAAGCGGTCGACAGGGGGAACCCCTGGGGGACACTGAAGCTTTCTTT. Protein sequence: CARSGRQGEPLGDTEAFF. The V gene is TRBV5-3, the J gene TRBJ1-1; 9 bases line up with TRBD1. TRBV5-3 is reported as an ORF; its role is uncertain. Losses at the gene ends were 4 bases for V and 3 bases for J; bases not matched to a gene: 16. CDR3 length: 18 residues.

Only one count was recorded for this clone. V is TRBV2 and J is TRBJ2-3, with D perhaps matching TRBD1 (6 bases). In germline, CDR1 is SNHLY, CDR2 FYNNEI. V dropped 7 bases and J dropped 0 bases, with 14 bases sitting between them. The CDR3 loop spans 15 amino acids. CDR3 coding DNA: TGTGCCAGCACTTTAGAGGGGGTTAGCACAGATACGCAGTATTTT. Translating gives CASTLEGVSTDTQYF.

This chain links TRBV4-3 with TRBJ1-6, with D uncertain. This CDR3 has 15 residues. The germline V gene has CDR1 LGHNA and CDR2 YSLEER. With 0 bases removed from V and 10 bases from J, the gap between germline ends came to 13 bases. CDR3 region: CASSQDWTGASPLHF. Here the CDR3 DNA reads TGCGCCAGCAGCCAAGATTGGACTGGAGCCTCACCCCTCCACTTT.

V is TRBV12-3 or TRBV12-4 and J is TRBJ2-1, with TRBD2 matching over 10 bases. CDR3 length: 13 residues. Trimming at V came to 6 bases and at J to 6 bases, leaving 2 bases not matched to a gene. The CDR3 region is CASRRTSGNEQFF. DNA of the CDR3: TGTGCCAGCAGGCGGACTAGCGGCAATGAGCAGTTCTTC.